This is a list of T cell receptor beta chains from one sample in a study of blood T cell repertoires in COVID-19. Method: immunoSEQ multiplex PCR; TCRdb's copy keeps in-frame clones and lacks some. Among around 330,000 clones listed, approximately 90% were seen once. The material sequenced was PBMCs or T cells enriched from blood (not recorded which). These receptors were obtained from a middle-aged woman who had recovered from COVID-19. The CDR3 runs from the conserved cysteine through the conserved F or W. The order of the fields is D gene, clone size, V gene, J gene, CDR3 protein, CDR3 DNA. The D gene is left open where the match is weak. Clone size is stated in some rows and not others, as once, few, many or a class when expanded.

D: NA; size: NA; V: TRBV3-1/TRBV3-2; J: TRBJ1-2; CDR3: CASSQSSTGYTF; DNA: TGTGCCAGCAGCCAGAGTTCCACTGGCTACACCTTC
D: NA; size: NA; V: TRBV11-3; J: TRBJ2-2; CDR3: CASSLRRSAAEELFF; DNA: TGTGCCAGCAGCTTACGCCGGTCCGCCGCGGAGGAGCTGTTTTTT
D: TRBD1; size: NA; V: TRBV7-2; J: TRBJ2-5; CDR3: CASSFIGTVQETQYF; DNA: TGTGCCAGCAGCTTTATCGGGACAGTCCAAGAGACCCAGTACTTC
D: NA; size: once; V: TRBV11-3; J: TRBJ2-1; CDR3: CASSLDSAVPYNEQFF; DNA: TGTGCCAGCAGCTTAGATAGTGCTGTCCCATACAATGAGCAGTTCTTC
D: NA; size: NA; V: TRBV20-1; J: TRBJ1-4; CDR3: CSASLSGAEKLFF; DNA: TGCAGTGCTAGTTTGTCTGGGGCTGAAAAACTGTTTTTT
D: NA; size: NA; V: TRBV25-1; J: TRBJ2-5; CDR3: CASSPPTGNWETQYF; DNA: TGTGCCAGCAGTCCACCAACGGGTAACTGGGAGACCCAGTACTTC
D: TRBD2; size: NA; V: TRBV5-4; J: TRBJ2-5; CDR3: CASSPGLAGGQETQYF; DNA: TGTGCCAGCAGCCCGGGACTAGCGGGGGGGCAAGAGACCCAGTACTTC
D: NA; size: NA; V: TRBV13; J: TRBJ2-5; CDR3: CASSLWGRETQYF; DNA: TGTGCCAGCAGCTTATGGGGGCGGGAGACCCAGTACTTC
D: TRBD1; size: NA; V: TRBV7-2; J: TRBJ1-5; CDR3: CASSFVGGQNNQPQHF; DNA: TGTGCCAGCAGCTTCGTCGGGGGACAGAATAATCAGCCCCAGCATTTT
D: NA; size: NA; V: TRBV21-1; J: TRBJ2-1; CDR3: CASSPLLPSSYNEQFF; DNA: TGTGCCAGCAGCCCCCTCTTGCCGAGCTCCTACAATGAGCAGTTCTTC
D: NA; size: NA; V: TRBV11-1; J: TRBJ2-1; CDR3: CASSLAGGGNEQFF; DNA: TGTGCCAGCAGCTTAGCGGGAGGAGGCAATGAGCAGTTCTTC
D: TRBD2; size: NA; V: TRBV4-3; J: TRBJ2-6; CDR3: CASSYSVAGGISGANVLTF; DNA: TGCGCCAGCAGCTATTCGGTAGCGGGGGGAATCTCTGGGGCCAACGTCCTGACTTTC
D: NA; size: NA; V: TRBV7-9; J: TRBJ1-4; CDR3: CASQGEANEKLFF; DNA: TGTGCCAGCCAAGGGGAGGCTAATGAAAAACTGTTTTTT
D: NA; size: NA; V: TRBV18; J: TRBJ1-5; CDR3: CASSPSGGLNSNQPQHF; DNA: TGTGCCAGCTCACCATCGGGAGGGTTAAATAGCAATCAGCCCCAGCATTTT
D: NA; size: NA; V: TRBV29-1; J: TRBJ1-2; CDR3: CSVEGAQGFSNGYTF; DNA: TGCAGCGTTGAAGGTGCACAGGGATTTAGTAATGGCTACACCTTC